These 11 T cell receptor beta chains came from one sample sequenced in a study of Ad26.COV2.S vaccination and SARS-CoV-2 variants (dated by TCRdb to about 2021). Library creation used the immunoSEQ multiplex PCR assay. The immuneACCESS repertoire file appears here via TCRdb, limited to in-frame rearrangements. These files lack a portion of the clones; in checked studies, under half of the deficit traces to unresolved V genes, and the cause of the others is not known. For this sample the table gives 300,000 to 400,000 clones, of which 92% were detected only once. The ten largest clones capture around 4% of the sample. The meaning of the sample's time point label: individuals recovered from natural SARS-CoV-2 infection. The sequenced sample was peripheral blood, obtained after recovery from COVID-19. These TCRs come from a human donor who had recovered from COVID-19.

The CDR3 DNA follows: TGCGCCAGCAGCCAAGTTCTAGGGGGACGGCAGCCCCAGCATTTT. Residues: CASSQVLGGRQPQHF. V and J are TRBV4-1 and TRBJ1-5, with TRBD1 as a possible D gene (6 bases). Germline values: CDR1 MGHRA, CDR2 YSYEKL. Trimming left V 1 base short and J 7 bases short, with 14 bases between. The CDR3 length is 15 residues.

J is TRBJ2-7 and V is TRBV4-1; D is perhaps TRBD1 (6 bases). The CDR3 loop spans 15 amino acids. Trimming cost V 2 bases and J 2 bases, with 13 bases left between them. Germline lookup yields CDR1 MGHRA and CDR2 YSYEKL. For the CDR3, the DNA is TGCGCCAGCAGCCAAATCCGGGACATAGCCTACGAGCAGTACTTC. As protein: CASSQIRDIAYEQYF.

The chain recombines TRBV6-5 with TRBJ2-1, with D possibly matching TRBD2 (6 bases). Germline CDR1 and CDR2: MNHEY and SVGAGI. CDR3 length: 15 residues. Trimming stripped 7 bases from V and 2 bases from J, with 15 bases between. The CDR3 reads CASNVGLATYNEQFF. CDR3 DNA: TGTGCCAGCAATGTCGGTCTAGCGACCTACAATGAGCAGTTCTTC.

The CDR3 here is CASSRSAGTGYEKLFF. CDR3 DNA: TGCGCCAGCAGCCGAAGTGCCGGGACAGGGTATGAAAAACTGTTTTTT. The V gene is TRBV4-3, the J gene TRBJ1-4, with 9 positions matching TRBD1. The CDR3 is made up of 16 amino acids. J lost 6 bases, V lost 4 bases, and 9 bases had no gene match. Germline V gene data show CDR1 as LGHNA and CDR2 as YSLEER.

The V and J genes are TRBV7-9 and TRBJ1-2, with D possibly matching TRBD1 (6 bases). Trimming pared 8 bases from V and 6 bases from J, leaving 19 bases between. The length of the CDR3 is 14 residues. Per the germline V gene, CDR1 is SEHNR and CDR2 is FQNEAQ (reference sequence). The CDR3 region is CASFDQGQRDGYTF. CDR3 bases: TGTGCCAGCTTCGACCAGGGACAACGGGATGGCTACACCTTC.

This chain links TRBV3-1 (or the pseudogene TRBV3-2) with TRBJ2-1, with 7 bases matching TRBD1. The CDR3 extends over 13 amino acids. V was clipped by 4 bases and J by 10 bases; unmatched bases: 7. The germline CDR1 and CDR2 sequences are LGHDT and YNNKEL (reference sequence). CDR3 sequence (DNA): TGTGCCAGCAGCCGAGGACAGGCACCCGAGCAGTTCTTC. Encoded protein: CASSRGQAPEQFF.

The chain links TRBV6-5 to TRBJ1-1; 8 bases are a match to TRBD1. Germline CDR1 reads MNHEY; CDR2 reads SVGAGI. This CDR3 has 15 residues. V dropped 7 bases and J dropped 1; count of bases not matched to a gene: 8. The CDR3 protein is CASTPRTGPNTEAFF. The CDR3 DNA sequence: TGTGCCAGCACCCCCCGGACAGGGCCGAACACTGAAGCTTTCTTT.

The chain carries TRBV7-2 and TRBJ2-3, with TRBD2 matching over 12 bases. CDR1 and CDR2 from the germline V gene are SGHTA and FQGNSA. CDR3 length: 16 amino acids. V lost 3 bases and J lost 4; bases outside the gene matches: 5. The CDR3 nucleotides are TGTGCCAGCAGCTTTGGGGCTAGCGGGGGGGCAGATACGCAGTATTTT. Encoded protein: CASSFGASGGADTQYF.

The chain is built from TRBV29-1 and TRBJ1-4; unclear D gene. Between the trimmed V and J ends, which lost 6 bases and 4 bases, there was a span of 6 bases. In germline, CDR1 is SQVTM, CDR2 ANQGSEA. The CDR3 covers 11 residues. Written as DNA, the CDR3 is TGCAGCGTAGGTATTAATGAAAAACTGTTTTTT. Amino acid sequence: CSVGINEKLFF.

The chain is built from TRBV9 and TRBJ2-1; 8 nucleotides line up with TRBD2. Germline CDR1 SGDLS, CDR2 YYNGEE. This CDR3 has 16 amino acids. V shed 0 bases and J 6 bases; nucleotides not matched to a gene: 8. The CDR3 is CASSVGPGGLPNEQFF. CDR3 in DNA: TGTGCCAGCAGCGTAGGGCCGGGGGGGTTACCCAATGAGCAGTTCTTC.

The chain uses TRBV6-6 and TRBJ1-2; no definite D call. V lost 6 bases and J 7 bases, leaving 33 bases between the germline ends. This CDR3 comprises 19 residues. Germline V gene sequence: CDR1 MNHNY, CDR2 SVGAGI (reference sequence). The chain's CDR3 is CASSLGASPTLRRSFGYTF. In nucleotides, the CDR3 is TGTGCCAGCAGCTTAGGCGCCAGCCCGACCCTCCGCCGTTCTTTTGGCTACACCTTC.